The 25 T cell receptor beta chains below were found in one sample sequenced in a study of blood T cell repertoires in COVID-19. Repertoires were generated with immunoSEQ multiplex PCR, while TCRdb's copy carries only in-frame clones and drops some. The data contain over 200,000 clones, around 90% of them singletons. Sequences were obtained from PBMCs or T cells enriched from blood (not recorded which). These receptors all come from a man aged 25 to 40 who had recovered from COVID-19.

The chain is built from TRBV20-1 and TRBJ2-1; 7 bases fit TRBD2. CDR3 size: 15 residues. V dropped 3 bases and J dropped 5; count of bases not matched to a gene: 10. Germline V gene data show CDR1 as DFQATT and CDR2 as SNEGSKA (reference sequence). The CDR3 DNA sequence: TGCAGTGCTAGTAGCATCGGGGGGAGAAACAATGAGCAGTTCTTC. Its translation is CSASSIGGRNNEQFF.

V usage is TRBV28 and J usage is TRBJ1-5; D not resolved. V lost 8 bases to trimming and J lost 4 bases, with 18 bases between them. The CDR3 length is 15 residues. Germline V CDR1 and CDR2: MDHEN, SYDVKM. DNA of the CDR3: TGTGCCAGCCAATTTTCTCAACCGGGAAATCAGCCCCAGCATTTT. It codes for CASQFSQPGNQPQHF.

CDR3 DNA sequence: TGTGCCAGCAGCCAAGACGGGACAATGAACACTGAAGCTTTCTTT. Its translation: CASSQDGTMNTEAFF. This chain joins TRBV3-1 (or the pseudogene TRBV3-2) and TRBJ1-1, with a tentative D call TRBD1 (6 bases). Germline-derived CDR1 and CDR2 are LGHDT and YNNKEL (reference sequence). The CDR3 consists of 15 residues. Trimming removed 0 bases from V and 0 bases from J, with 8 bases in between.

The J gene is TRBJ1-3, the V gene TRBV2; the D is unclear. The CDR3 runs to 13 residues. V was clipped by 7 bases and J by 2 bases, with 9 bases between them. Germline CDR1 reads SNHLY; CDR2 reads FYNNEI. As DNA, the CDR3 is TGTGCCAGCAAGCCAGGTCCTGGAAACACCATATATTTT. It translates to CASKPGPGNTIYF.

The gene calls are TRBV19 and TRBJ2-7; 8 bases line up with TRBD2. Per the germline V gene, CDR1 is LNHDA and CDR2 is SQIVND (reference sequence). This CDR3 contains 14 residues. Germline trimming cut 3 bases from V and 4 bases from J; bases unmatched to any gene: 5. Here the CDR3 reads CASSIGSGGYEQYF. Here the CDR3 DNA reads TGTGCCAGTAGTATTGGGAGCGGGGGATACGAGCAGTACTTC.

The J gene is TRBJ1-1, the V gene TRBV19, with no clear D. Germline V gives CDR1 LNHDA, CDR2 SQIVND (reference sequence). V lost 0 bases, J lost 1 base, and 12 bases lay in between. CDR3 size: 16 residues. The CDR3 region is CASSIDSGEQNTEAFF. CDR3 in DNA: TGTGCCAGTAGTATAGATAGCGGAGAACAGAACACTGAAGCTTTCTTT.

CDR3 residues: CASSLKFSRRGKETQYF. As DNA, the CDR3 is TGTGCCAGCAGCTTGAAGTTTTCTAGGAGGGGTAAAGAGACCCAGTACTTC. The V and J genes are TRBV5-6 and TRBJ2-5; possible D gene TRBD2, 6 bases. Germline V gives CDR1 SGHDT, CDR2 YYEEEE. V lost 1 base and J 3 bases, leaving 19 bases between the germline ends. The CDR3 sequence is 17 residues long.

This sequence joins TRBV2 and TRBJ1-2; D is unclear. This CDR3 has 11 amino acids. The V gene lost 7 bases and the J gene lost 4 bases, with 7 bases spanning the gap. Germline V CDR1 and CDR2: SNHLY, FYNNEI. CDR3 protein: CASTTLYGYTF. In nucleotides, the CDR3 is TGTGCCAGCACCACTCTCTATGGCTACACCTTC. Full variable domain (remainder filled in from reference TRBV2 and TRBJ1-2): EPEVTQTPSHQVTQMGQEVILRCVPISNHLYFYWYRQILGQKVEFLVSFYNNEISEKSEIFDDQFSVERPDGSNFTLKIRSTKLEDSAMYFCASTTLYGYTFGSGTRLTVV.

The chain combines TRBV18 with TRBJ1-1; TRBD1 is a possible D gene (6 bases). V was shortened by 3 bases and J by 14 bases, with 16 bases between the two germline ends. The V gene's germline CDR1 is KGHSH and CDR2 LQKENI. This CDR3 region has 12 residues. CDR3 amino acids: CASSPTWGLVFF. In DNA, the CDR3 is TGTGCCAGCTCACCTACGTGGGGGCTTGTGTTCTTT.

The CDR3 DNA sequence: TGTGCCAGCAGTTCTATTGGGGGCCCCTCCTACGAGCAGTACTTC. Protein: CASSSIGGPSYEQYF. This chain connects TRBV28 to TRBJ2-7; tentatively, D is TRBD1 (6 bases). This CDR3 comprises 15 residues. The germline CDR1 and CDR2 sequences are MDHEN and SYDVKM. V was trimmed by 4 bases and J by 0 bases, leaving 13 bases between them.

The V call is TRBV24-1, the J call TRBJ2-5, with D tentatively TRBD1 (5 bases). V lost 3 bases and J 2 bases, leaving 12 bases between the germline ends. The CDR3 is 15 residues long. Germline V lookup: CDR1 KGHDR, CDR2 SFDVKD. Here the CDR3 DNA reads TGTGCCACCAGTGATGCCGGCAGGGTTCAAGAGACCCAGTACTTC. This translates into CATSDAGRVQETQYF.

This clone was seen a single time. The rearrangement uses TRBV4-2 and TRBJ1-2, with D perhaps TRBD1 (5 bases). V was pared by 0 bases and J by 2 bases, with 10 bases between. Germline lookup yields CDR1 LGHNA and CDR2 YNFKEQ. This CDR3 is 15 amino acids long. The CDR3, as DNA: TGTGCCAGCAGCCAAGATAGGCGGGACAACTATGGCTACACCTTC. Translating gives CASSQDRRDNYGYTF.

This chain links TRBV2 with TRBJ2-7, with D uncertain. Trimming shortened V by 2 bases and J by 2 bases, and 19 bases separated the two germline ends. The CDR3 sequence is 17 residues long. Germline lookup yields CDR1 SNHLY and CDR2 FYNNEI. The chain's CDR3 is CASSETVDFSFPYEQYF. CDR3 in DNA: TGTGCCAGCAGTGAAACCGTAGACTTCTCTTTCCCCTACGAGCAGTACTTC.

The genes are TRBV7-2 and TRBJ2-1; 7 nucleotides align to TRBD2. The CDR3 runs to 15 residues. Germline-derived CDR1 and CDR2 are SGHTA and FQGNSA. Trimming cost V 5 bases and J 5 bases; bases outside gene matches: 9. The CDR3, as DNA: TGTGCCAGCAGCCGCCAAGGAGCGGGGAACAATGAGCAGTTCTTC. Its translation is CASSRQGAGNNEQFF.

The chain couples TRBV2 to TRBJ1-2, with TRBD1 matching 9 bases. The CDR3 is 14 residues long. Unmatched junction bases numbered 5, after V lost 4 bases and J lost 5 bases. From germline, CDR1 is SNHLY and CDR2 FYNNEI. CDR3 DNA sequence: TGTGCCAGCAGTGGGGACAGGGAATATTATGGCTACACCTTC. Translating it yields CASSGDREYYGYTF.

The CDR3 sequence: CASSPETGRRQETQYF. CDR3 coding DNA: TGTGCCAGCAGCCCGGAGACAGGGAGGCGCCAAGAGACCCAGTACTTC. The chain recombines TRBV5-8 with TRBJ2-5; D may be TRBD1 (7 bases). V was clipped by 4 bases and J by 1 base, with 17 bases between them. The germline V gene encodes CDR1 SGHTS and CDR2 YDEGEE. The CDR3 has 16 amino acids.

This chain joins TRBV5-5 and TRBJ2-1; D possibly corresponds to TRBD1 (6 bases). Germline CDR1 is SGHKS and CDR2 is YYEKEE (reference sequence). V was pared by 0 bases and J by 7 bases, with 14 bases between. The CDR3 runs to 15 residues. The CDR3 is CASSLGQVKPNEQFF. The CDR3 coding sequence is TGTGCCAGCAGCTTGGGACAGGTTAAGCCTAATGAGCAGTTCTTC.

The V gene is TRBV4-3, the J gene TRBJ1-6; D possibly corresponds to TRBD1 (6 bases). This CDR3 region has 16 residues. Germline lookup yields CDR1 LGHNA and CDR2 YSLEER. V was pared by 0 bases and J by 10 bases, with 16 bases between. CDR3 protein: CASSQDATGLASPLHF. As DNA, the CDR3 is TGCGCCAGCAGCCAAGATGCTACAGGGTTGGCCTCACCCCTCCACTTT.

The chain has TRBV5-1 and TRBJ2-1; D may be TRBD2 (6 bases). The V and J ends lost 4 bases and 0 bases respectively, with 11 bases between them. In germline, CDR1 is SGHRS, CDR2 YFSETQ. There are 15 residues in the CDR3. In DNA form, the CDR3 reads TGCGCCAGCAGCGCACAAGCGGGCTCCTACAATGAGCAGTTCTTC. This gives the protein CASSAQAGSYNEQFF.

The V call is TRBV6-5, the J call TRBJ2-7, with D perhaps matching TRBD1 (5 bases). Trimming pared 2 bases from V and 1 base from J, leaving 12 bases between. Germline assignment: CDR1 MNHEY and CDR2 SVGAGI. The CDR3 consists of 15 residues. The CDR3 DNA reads TGTGCCAGCAGTTACGGGCCAGGGTATTCCTACGAGCAGTACTTC. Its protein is CASSYGPGYSYEQYF.

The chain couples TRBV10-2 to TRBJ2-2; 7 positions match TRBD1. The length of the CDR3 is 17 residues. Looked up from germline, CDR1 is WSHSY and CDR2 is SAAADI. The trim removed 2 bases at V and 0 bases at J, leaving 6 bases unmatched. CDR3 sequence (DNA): TGCGCCAGCAGTGAGGCGCCGGGACAGTCGAACACCGGGGAGCTGTTTTTT. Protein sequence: CASSEAPGQSNTGELFF.

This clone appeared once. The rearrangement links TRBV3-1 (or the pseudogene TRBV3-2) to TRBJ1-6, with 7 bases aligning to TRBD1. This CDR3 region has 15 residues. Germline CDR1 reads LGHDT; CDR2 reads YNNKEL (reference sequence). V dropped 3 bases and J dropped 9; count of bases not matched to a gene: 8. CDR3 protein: CASSQTGKVVSPLHF. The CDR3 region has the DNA TGTGCCAGCAGCCAGACAGGGAAAGTAGTTTCACCCCTCCACTTT.

CDR3 sequence (DNA): TGTGCCAGCAGGTGGACAGGGGGCGCAGGAGACTTCCACTTT. Its protein is CASRWTGGAGDFHF. V usage is TRBV28 and J usage is TRBJ1-6; TRBD1 agrees at 11 bases. Per germline, CDR1 MDHEN and CDR2 SYDVKM. The CDR3 has 14 amino acids. After removal of 6 bases from V and 17 bases from J, the junction contained 12 bases not matched to a gene. Filled out from reference TRBV28 and TRBJ1-6, the complete variable domain reads DVKVTQSSRYLVKRTGEKVFLECVQDMDHENMFWYRQDPGLGLRLIYFSYDVKMKEKGDIPEGYSVSREKKERFSLILESASTNQTSMYLCASRWTGGAGDFHFGNGTRLTVT.

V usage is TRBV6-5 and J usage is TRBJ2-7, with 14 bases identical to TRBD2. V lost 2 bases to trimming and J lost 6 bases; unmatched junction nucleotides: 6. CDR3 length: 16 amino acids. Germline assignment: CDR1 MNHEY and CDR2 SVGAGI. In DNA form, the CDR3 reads TGTGCCAGCAGTTACCGACCGACTAGCGGGGGGGGCGAGCAGTACTTC. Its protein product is CASSYRPTSGGGEQYF.

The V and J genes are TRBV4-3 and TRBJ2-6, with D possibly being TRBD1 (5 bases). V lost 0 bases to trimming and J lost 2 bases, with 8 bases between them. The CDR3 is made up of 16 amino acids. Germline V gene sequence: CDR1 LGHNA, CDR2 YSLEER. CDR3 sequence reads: CASSQDPQAGANVLTF. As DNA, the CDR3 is TGCGCCAGCAGCCAAGATCCACAGGCTGGGGCCAACGTCCTGACTTTC.